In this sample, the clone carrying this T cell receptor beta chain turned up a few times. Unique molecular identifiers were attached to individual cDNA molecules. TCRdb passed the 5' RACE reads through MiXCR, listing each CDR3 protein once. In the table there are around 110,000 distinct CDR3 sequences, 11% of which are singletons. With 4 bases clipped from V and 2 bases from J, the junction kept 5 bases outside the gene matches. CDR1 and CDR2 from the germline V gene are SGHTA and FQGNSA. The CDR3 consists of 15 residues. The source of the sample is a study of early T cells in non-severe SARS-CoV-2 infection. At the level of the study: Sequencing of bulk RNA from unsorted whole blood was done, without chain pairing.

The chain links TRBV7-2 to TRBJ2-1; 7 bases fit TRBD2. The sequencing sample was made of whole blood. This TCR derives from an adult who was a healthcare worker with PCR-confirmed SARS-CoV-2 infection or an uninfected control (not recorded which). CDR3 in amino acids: CASSSQRGPYNEQFF. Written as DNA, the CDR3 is TGTGCCAGCAGCTCCCAGCGGGGCCCCTACAATGAGCAGTTCTTC.